The text below deals with one T cell receptor beta chain. J gave up 7 bases and V 6 bases, and 8 bases lay outside the gene matches. Germline V CDR1 and CDR2: SNHLY, FYNNEI. The CDR3 has 14 residues. These data come from a study of T cell changes during pregnancy in multiple sclerosis. The table came from immunoSEQ multiplex PCR; TCRdb's copy has only in-frame clones and leaves some out. The sample has under 45,000 clones, approximately 92% seen once. The J gene is TRBJ1-4, the V gene TRBV2, with 7 bases matching TRBD1. The TCR sequence derives from a female donor with multiple sclerosis, enrolled in a pregnancy study. Specimen: CD4+ T cells from peripheral blood mononuclear cells, collected in the first trimester of pregnancy. The CDR3 region is CASRQQGIGEKLFF. The CDR3, as DNA: TGTGCCAGCAGACAACAGGGGATAGGTGAAAAACTGTTTTTT.